Following are 7 T cell receptor beta chains from one sample sequenced in a study of T cells after yellow fever vaccination. TCRdb reanalysed the 5' RACE reads using MiXCR and keeps one entry per CDR3 protein. The sample has about 300,000 distinct CDR3 sequences, approximately 10% seen once. The material was CD4+ T cells sorted from PBMCs, obtained 5 days after the yellow fever booster vaccination. The source is a man between 18 and 35 years old who received the YFV17D yellow fever vaccine.

This clonotype was recorded a few times. This rearrangement joins TRBV18 to TRBJ2-7; D unclear. The CDR3 loop spans 13 amino acids. Trimming removed 6 bases from V and 6 bases from J, with 15 bases in between. CDR1 and CDR2 (germline): KGHSH, LQKENI. The CDR3, as DNA: TGTGCCAGCTCTCGCGACCCGTCCGGCGAGCAGTACGTC. This encodes CASSRDPSGEQYV.

The chain recombines TRBV5-6 with TRBJ2-1; D is undetermined. The CDR3 is 12 amino acids. V lost 4 bases, J lost 9 bases, and 11 bases lay in between. Germline loops: CDR1 SGHDT, CDR2 YYEEEE. For the CDR3, the DNA is TGTGCCAGCAGCCCAGCCGTAGGTGAGCAGTTCTTC. Amino acids: CASSPAVGEQFF.

At least ten counts were recorded for this clonotype. This chain joins TRBV7-9 and TRBJ1-4; no definite D call. Between the trimmed V and J ends, which lost 4 bases and 5 bases, there was a span of 14 bases. The V gene's germline CDR1 is SEHNR and CDR2 FQNEAQ (reference sequence). This CDR3 comprises 15 residues. Here the CDR3 reads CASSSRVGLNEKLFF. The CDR3 DNA reads as TGTGCCAGCAGCTCTAGGGTGGGATTAAATGAAAAACTGTTTTTT.

This clonotype showed up just a few times. The gene calls are TRBV27 and TRBJ1-6; 9 bases are shared with TRBD1. The CDR3 is made up of 18 amino acids. The V segment lost 6 bases and the J segment 7 bases; nucleotides outside the gene matches: 16. Germline V CDR1 and CDR2: MNHEY, SMNVEV (reference sequence). CDR3 sequence (DNA): TGTGCCAGCAGAGCTACCAACAGGGGGCTCGAAGGGAATTCACCCCTCCACTTT. It is translated as CASRATNRGLEGNSPLHF.

This chain links TRBV5-6 with TRBJ2-5; TRBD1 agrees at 8 bases. The CDR3 runs 17 residues. Per the germline V gene, CDR1 is SGHDT and CDR2 is YYEEEE. J was trimmed by 4 bases and V by 4 bases; bases with no gene match: 15. This CDR3 is CASSKPRDRLTGETQYF. The CDR3 DNA sequence: TGTGCCAGCAGCAAACCCCGGGACAGGCTTACGGGAGAGACCCAGTACTTC.

This clonotype was observed at least ten times. The chain has TRBV6-6 and TRBJ2-1; D perhaps matches TRBD1 (6 bases). The CDR3 totals 11 residues. The V and J ends lost 7 bases and 9 bases respectively, with 10 bases between them. Germline V gene data show CDR1 as MNHNY and CDR2 as SVGAGI (reference sequence). The CDR3 nucleotides are TGTGCCAGCACCGAAGGGGGTGAGCAGTTCTTC. It yields the protein CASTEGGEQFF.

This clonotype has only a few counts. This chain joins TRBV3-1 and TRBJ1-1; 8 bases line up with TRBD1. CDR1 LGHDT and CDR2 YNNKEL come from the germline V gene (reference sequence). J lost 7 bases, V lost 4 bases, and 5 bases had no gene match. CDR3 length: 13 amino acids. In DNA form, the CDR3 reads TGTGCCAGCAGCCTGCAGGGGGCCGATGAAGCTTTCTTT. This translates into CASSLQGADEAFF.